This passage covers 19 T cell receptor beta chains from one sample sequenced in a study of blood T cell repertoires in COVID-19. Method: immunoSEQ multiplex PCR; TCRdb's copy keeps in-frame clones and lacks some. Here the sample spans 300,000 to 450,000 clones, more than 75% being singletons. The sequenced material came from peripheral blood. The receptors were sampled from a woman aged 60-70 years with COVID-19, enrolled during active disease.

This clone was seen just once. The gene calls are TRBV7-9 and TRBJ1-4; TRBD1 might be the D (5 bases). Germline assignment: CDR1 SEHNR and CDR2 FQNEAQ (reference sequence). Trimming shortened V by 8 bases and J by 7 bases, and 17 bases separated the two germline ends. The CDR3 totals 14 residues. This CDR3 is CASGTIGGIEKLFF. CDR3 nucleotides: TGTGCCAGCGGGACTATAGGAGGAATTGAAAAACTGTTTTTT. The full variable domain, rest sourced from reference TRBV7-9 and TRBJ1-4, is DTGVSQNPRHKITKRGQNVTFRCDPISEHNRLYWYRQTLGQGPEFLTYFQNEAQLEKSRLLSDRFSAERPKGSFSTLEIQRTEQGDSAMYLCASGTIGGIEKLFFGSGTQLSVL.

Only a few counts were recorded for this clone. V is TRBV11-2 and J is TRBJ1-2; D call uncertain. Trimming left V 0 bases short and J 5 bases short, with 16 bases between. CDR1 is SGHAT, CDR2 FQNNGV, per germline. The CDR3 loop spans 16 amino acids. The CDR3 protein is CASSLDPIRAPYGYTF. The CDR3 nucleotides read TGTGCCAGCAGCTTAGACCCAATCCGAGCGCCTTATGGCTACACCTTC.

The CDR3 DNA reads as TGCGCCAGCACCCCGACAGGGATCACCGGGGAGCTGTTTTTT. It is translated as CASTPTGITGELFF. The V call is TRBV5-1, the J call TRBJ2-2; 7 nucleotides line up with TRBD1. J was trimmed by 4 bases and V by 6 bases; bases with no gene match: 6. CDR1 and CDR2 from the germline V gene are SGHRS and YFSETQ. This CDR3 comprises 14 residues. The variable domain in full, completed from reference TRBV5-1 and TRBJ2-2, reads KAGVTQTPRYLIKTRGQQVTLSCSPISGHRSVSWYQQTPGQGLQFLFEYFSETQRNKGNFPGRFSGRQFSNSRSEMNVSTLELGDSALYLCASTPTGITGELFFGEGSRLTVL.

The chain links TRBV7-6 to TRBJ2-1; 11 bases align to TRBD2. V was clipped by 5 bases and J by 9 bases; unmatched bases: 9. The germline CDR1 and CDR2 sequences are SGHVS and FNYEAQ. The CDR3 loop spans 15 amino acids. CDR3 loop: CASSDSSGGWGEQFF. The CDR3 DNA follows: TGTGCCAGCAGCGATTCTAGCGGGGGGTGGGGTGAGCAGTTCTTC.

This clone was observed once. The genes are TRBV5-1 and TRBJ2-3; 14 bases agree with TRBD2. The germline CDR1 and CDR2 sequences are SGHRS and YFSETQ. With V trimmed by 3 bases and J by 3 bases, 9 bases remained unmatched. The CDR3 has 18 residues. The chain's CDR3 is CASSSTPRLAGGTDTQYF. The CDR3 nucleotides read TGCGCCAGCAGCTCAACCCCTCGACTAGCGGGGGGGACAGATACGCAGTATTTT.

The V gene is TRBV7-9, the J gene TRBJ1-2; D is uncertain. The CDR3 is 12 amino acids. Looked up from germline, CDR1 is SEHNR and CDR2 is FQNEAQ (reference sequence). V was trimmed by 4 bases and J by 6 bases, leaving 9 bases between them. The CDR3 DNA reads as TGTGCCAGCAGCTCTAGTCTGGATGGCTACACCTTC. It codes for CASSSSLDGYTF.

This sequence joins TRBV4-1 and TRBJ1-4; a possible D gene is TRBD1 (6 bases). The V end was cut by 1 base, the J end by 14 bases, with 20 bases between. The CDR3 totals 15 residues. Germline V CDR1 and CDR2: MGHRA, YSYEKL. CDR3 sequence: CASSQALNQPTGLFF. The CDR3 DNA reads as TGCGCCAGCAGCCAAGCGTTAAATCAGCCCACAGGGCTGTTTTTT.

The genes are TRBV18 and TRBJ1-5; 10 bases are a match to TRBD1. The CDR3 contains 13 residues. J gave up 11 bases and V 0 bases, and 1 base lay outside the gene matches. CDR1 is KGHSH and CDR2 is LQKENI in the germline V gene. CDR3 nucleotide sequence: TGTGCCAGCTCACCACCGGGACAGGGGACCCAGCATTTT. Protein product: CASSPPGQGTQHF.

The gene calls are TRBV19 and TRBJ1-5, with D perhaps matching TRBD1 (6 bases). This CDR3 comprises 15 residues. CDR1 is LNHDA and CDR2 is SQIVND in the germline V gene (reference sequence). Trimming removed 7 bases from V and 2 bases from J, with 15 bases in between. The CDR3 nucleotides are TGTGCCAGTACCGCGGACAGATTCGGCAATCAGCCCCAGCATTTT. Its protein product is CASTADRFGNQPQHF.

The gene calls are TRBV5-1 and TRBJ2-5, with 12 positions matching TRBD2. V lost 7 bases to trimming and J lost 5 bases; unmatched junction nucleotides: 15. Germline V gene lookup returns CDR1 SGHRS and CDR2 YFSETQ. CDR3 length: 17 residues. The DNA for the CDR3 is TGCGCCAGCTCCTTGTCTCCTAGCGGGGGGGCGAGGGAGACCCAGTACTTC. As protein: CASSLSPSGGARETQYF.

The V call is TRBV27, the J call TRBJ1-1, with a tentative D call TRBD1 (6 bases). Germline V gives CDR1 MNHEY, CDR2 SMNVEV (reference sequence). This CDR3 comprises 15 residues. Trimming pared 6 bases from V and 3 bases from J, leaving 17 bases between. The CDR3 sequence: CASRGLGTTDTEAFF. The CDR3 DNA follows: TGTGCCAGCAGAGGACTAGGGACAACGGACACTGAAGCTTTCTTT.

The V gene is TRBV18, the J gene TRBJ1-2; perhaps TRBD1 as D (6 bases). The V end was cut by 5 bases, the J end by 0 bases, with 13 bases between. Per germline, CDR1 KGHSH and CDR2 LQKENI. This CDR3 contains 15 residues. The CDR3 is CASSFLGGSNYGYTF. CDR3 DNA: TGTGCCAGCTCATTCTTAGGGGGATCTAACTATGGCTACACCTTC.

The chain couples TRBV6-1 to TRBJ2-3; 9 bases map to TRBD2. The CDR3 has 18 residues. Unmatched junction bases numbered 10, after V lost 2 bases and J lost 1 base. CDR1 and CDR2 (germline): MNHNS, SASEGT. The CDR3 nucleotides are TGTGCCAGCAGTGAAAAGATAGCGGGGGCACGGGGCACAGATACGCAGTATTTT. Protein: CASSEKIAGARGTDTQYF.

The rearrangement uses TRBV2 and TRBJ2-7, with 8 bases identical to TRBD1. This CDR3 region has 13 residues. V lost 7 bases and J lost 2; bases outside the gene matches: 4. The germline gives CDR1 SNHLY, CDR2 FYNNEI. The CDR3: CASTKDRAYEQYF. The CDR3 region has the DNA TGTGCCAGCACTAAGGACAGGGCCTACGAGCAGTACTTC.

J is TRBJ2-1 and V is TRBV19; TRBD2 matches at 10 bases. Germline CDR1 is LNHDA and CDR2 is SQIVND (reference sequence). V lost 0 bases and J lost 9; bases outside the gene matches: 14. The CDR3 runs to 18 residues. The DNA for the CDR3 is TGTGCCAGTAGTATAGATAGCCTAGCGGGGGACTTTCCCGGTGAGCAGTTCTTC. Translation gives CASSIDSLAGDFPGEQFF.

J is TRBJ2-1 and V is TRBV18; 15 bases fit TRBD2. CDR1 KGHSH and CDR2 LQKENI come from the germline V gene. Trimming removed 6 bases from V and 4 bases from J; junction bases left unmatched: 10. CDR3 length: 18 amino acids. The CDR3 here is CASSPGLAGGLAYNEQFF. DNA of the CDR3: TGTGCCAGCTCCCCGGGACTAGCGGGGGGTCTGGCTTACAATGAGCAGTTCTTC.

This chain connects TRBV2 to TRBJ1-2; TRBD1 is a possible D gene (5 bases). Trimming cost V 4 bases and J 5 bases, with 23 bases left between them. Germline assignment: CDR1 SNHLY and CDR2 FYNNEI. The CDR3 sequence is 17 residues long. Here the CDR3 DNA reads TGTGCCAGCAGTGCGATTTCCCTGGACAACCAATTTTATGGCTACACCTTC. It yields the protein CASSAISLDNQFYGYTF.

The rearrangement links TRBV5-5 to TRBJ1-1; D may be TRBD1 (6 bases). V lost 4 bases, J lost 3 bases, and 13 bases lay in between. This CDR3 is built from 14 residues. The germline gives CDR1 SGHKS, CDR2 YYEKEE (reference sequence). The CDR3: CASSPTNRDTEAFF. Written as DNA, the CDR3 is TGTGCCAGCAGCCCCACCAACAGGGACACTGAAGCTTTCTTT.

V usage is TRBV7-2 and J usage is TRBJ1-3; no definite D call. The CDR3 loop spans 14 amino acids. The V end lost 4 bases, the J end lost 2 bases, and 9 bases lay between the germline ends. Germline V gene sequence: CDR1 SGHTA, CDR2 FQGNSA. The CDR3 reads CASSSPGTGNTIYF. In DNA, the CDR3 is TGTGCCAGCAGCTCGCCGGGGACTGGAAACACCATATATTTT.